This record concerns one TCR beta chain sequence. There are 11 residues in the CDR3. Germline CDR1 and CDR2: MNHEY and SMNVEV (reference sequence). Between the trimmed V and J ends, which lost 8 bases and 3 bases, there was a span of 8 bases. The data were obtained in a study of blood T cell repertoires in COVID-19. This table comes from immunoSEQ multiplex PCR, and its TCRdb copy is limited to in-frame clones, with some not included. The sample includes about 270,000 clones, more than 65% of them seen just once. The sequencing input was peripheral blood. This rearrangement joins TRBV27 to TRBJ2-7, with D hard to call. The origin of this receptor is a young woman with acute or convalescent COVID-19. In DNA, the CDR3 is TGTGCCAGCCGCTCGGGCTACGAGCAGTACTTC. Its translation: CASRSGYEQYF.